The entry below describes one T cell receptor (beta chain). There is no known antigen for this receptor. The CDR3 sequence holds 14 residues, the cysteine and phenylalanine included. The entry carries no DNA sequence. CDR1 and CDR2 (DFQATT, SNEGSKA) derive from the germline V gene (reference sequence). Sequencing relied on an Illumina MiSeq. TCRdb reprocessed the reads, so every CDR3 protein sequence counts as one entry and DNA is not shown. The table of this sample itemizes roughly 1,500 distinct CDR3 sequences. Clones ranked in the top ten supply over 10% of the sample. This entry belongs to a study of diagnostic markers for celiac disease (dated by TCRdb to about 2020).

The specimen sequenced was either unsorted cells or a sorted T cell fraction (not recorded which). The sequence joins TRBV20-1 to TRBJ2-2; there is no DNA to check the TCRdb D call of TRBD1. This TCR was sampled from a human donor. This table probably holds off-target reads from a library built for another chain. The CDR3 has the sequence CSAMGAGVHGELFF.